Below, 27 T cell receptor beta chains from the same sample are listed, as sequenced in a study of response to subunit inactivated influenza vaccine. TCRdb re-analysed the RT-PCR reads in MiXCR, keeping a single row per CDR3 protein. The table records around 570,000 distinct CDR3 sequences, about 11% of them present only once. Separately, the same data were catalogued under a study of T cells expressing NK-cell markers. That paper states: Beta-chain TCR cDNA was generated via 5'RACE template switching with UMIs.

The sequencing used PBMCs from blood, collected on the day of vaccination. These TCRs come from a man over 45 who received an inactivated influenza vaccine.

This clonotype was detected a few times. The gene calls are TRBV27 and TRBJ2-7, with D tentatively TRBD1 (6 bases). Looked up from germline, CDR1 is MNHEY and CDR2 is SMNVEV (reference sequence). The CDR3 is made up of 15 amino acids. V dropped 5 bases and J dropped 5 bases, with 19 bases sitting between them. The CDR3: CASSRVVRGSHEQYF. In DNA, the CDR3 is TGTGCCAGCAGTCGGGTTGTAAGGGGGAGCCACGAGCAGTACTTC.

The chain has TRBV27 and TRBJ2-3, with D tentatively TRBD2 (7 bases). Trimming cost V 1 base and J 3 bases, with 14 bases left between them. Germline V gene sequence: CDR1 MNHEY, CDR2 SMNVEV (reference sequence). The CDR3 consists of 16 residues. The CDR3 protein is CASSLFGGLITDTQYF. CDR3 coding DNA: TGTGCCAGCAGTTTATTCGGGGGGCTAATAACAGATACGCAGTATTTT.

In its sample, this clonotype was seen many times. This chain connects TRBV9 to TRBJ1-5; D perhaps matches TRBD1 (6 bases). This CDR3 is 15 amino acids long. The ends were cut back, 0 bases at V and 1 base at J, with 8 bases in the middle. Per germline, CDR1 SGDLS and CDR2 YYNGEE. CDR3 sequence: CASSVGGASNQPQHF. As DNA, the CDR3 is TGTGCCAGCAGCGTAGGGGGGGCGAGCAATCAGCCCCAGCATTTT.

This clonotype was seen more than once but under ten times. The chain links TRBV20-1 to TRBJ2-7, with 7 bases fitting TRBD2. Per the germline V gene, CDR1 is DFQATT and CDR2 is SNEGSKA (reference sequence). The CDR3 has 15 residues. Losses at the gene ends were 3 bases for V and 6 bases for J; bases not matched to a gene: 14. The CDR3 sequence: CSASTLQRLAGEQYF. As DNA, the CDR3 is TGCAGTGCTAGCACCCTACAGAGACTAGCCGGCGAGCAGTACTTC.

J is TRBJ2-3 and V is TRBV5-1; a weak D match, TRBD1 (8 bases). CDR3 length: 17 amino acids. In germline, CDR1 is SGHRS, CDR2 YFSETQ. Trimming removed 4 bases at V and 2 bases at J, with 20 bases between. CDR3 in amino acids: CASSLGQGGFLTDTQYF. The CDR3 nucleotides read TGCGCCAGCAGCCTCGGACAGGGAGGGTTTCTCACAGATACGCAGTATTTT.

The genes are TRBV20-1 and TRBJ2-7, with 10 bases identical to TRBD2. Germline V lookup: CDR1 DFQATT, CDR2 SNEGSKA (reference sequence). With V trimmed by 0 bases and J by 5 bases, 7 bases remained unmatched. This CDR3 is built from 15 residues. The CDR3 DNA sequence: TGCAGTGCTAGAGATCGTCGACTAGCGGGCAACGAGCAGTACTTC. It codes for CSARDRRLAGNEQYF.

A single count supports this clonotype. This chain joins TRBV12-3 or TRBV12-4 and TRBJ2-5; 12 bases map to TRBD2. CDR3 size: 15 residues. The ends lost 6 bases at V and 7 bases at J; junction bases unmatched: 9. The CDR3 DNA sequence: TGTGCCAGCAGCCTAGCGGGGGGGACCATGGGGACCCAGTACTTC. Translation: CASSLAGGTMGTQYF.

The chain uses TRBV29-1 and TRBJ2-2; D remains ambiguous. This CDR3 has 10 amino acids. The V end was cut by 3 bases, the J end by 4 bases, with 0 bases between. CDR1 is SQVTM, CDR2 ANQGSEA, per germline. The CDR3 reads CSVDTGELFF. The DNA for the CDR3 is TGCAGCGTTGACACCGGGGAGCTGTTTTTT.

This clonotype has a count of ten or more. This chain connects TRBV5-1 to TRBJ1-4; D is unresolved. The CDR3 runs 14 residues. The germline V gene encodes CDR1 SGHRS and CDR2 YFSETQ. Trimming shortened V by 4 bases and J by 4 bases, and 11 bases separated the two germline ends. The CDR3 DNA reads as TGCGCCAGCAGCCTGGGAGCTTATAATGAAAAACTGTTTTTT. It translates to CASSLGAYNEKLFF.

The V gene is TRBV12-3 or TRBV12-4, the J gene TRBJ2-3; possible D gene TRBD2, 6 bases. V was pared by 6 bases and J by 6 bases, with 13 bases between. The CDR3 extends over 13 amino acids. The CDR3, as DNA: TGTGCCAGCAGCTCTACGGGGGTTGATACGCAGTATTTT. This gives the protein CASSSTGVDTQYF.

The chain employs TRBV15 and TRBJ2-7, with D possibly called TRBD1 or TRBD2 (5 bases each). The ends were cut back, 4 bases at V and 0 bases at J, with 13 bases in the middle. Germline assignment: CDR1 LNHNV and CDR2 YYDKDF (reference sequence). The CDR3 loop spans 15 amino acids. In DNA form, the CDR3 reads TGTGCCACCAGCAAGGGACGGACGCCCTCCTACGAGCAGTACTTC. It translates to CATSKGRTPSYEQYF.

The gene calls are TRBV5-8 and TRBJ2-7; 13 bases agree with TRBD2. Germline loops: CDR1 SGHTS, CDR2 YDEGEE. This CDR3 comprises 17 residues. J gave up 2 bases and V 1 base, and 6 bases lay outside the gene matches. DNA of the CDR3: TGTGCCAGCAGCTTGTCCCCGGGACTAGCGGGGCCCTACGAGCAGTACTTC. This translates into CASSLSPGLAGPYEQYF.

This clonotype has only a few counts. The rearrangement joins TRBV15 to TRBJ2-2, with D possibly matching TRBD1 (6 bases). CDR3 length: 14 amino acids. In germline, CDR1 is LNHNV, CDR2 YYDKDF (reference sequence). Trimming left V 0 bases short and J 7 bases short, with 9 bases between. The CDR3 reads CATSREQGSGELFF. The CDR3 DNA reads as TGTGCCACCAGCAGAGAACAGGGTAGCGGGGAGCTGTTTTTT.

This clonotype has just a few counts. This chain links TRBV4-3 with TRBJ2-3, with 7 bases that match TRBD1. Germline V CDR1 and CDR2: LGHNA, YSLEER. The J segment lost 4 bases and the V segment lost 2 bases, leaving 12 bases of the junction unmatched. The CDR3 sequence is 17 residues long. CDR3 bases: TGCGCCAGCAGCCAATCCAGGACAGGATGGTCCGCAGATACGCAGTATTTT. The encoded protein is CASSQSRTGWSADTQYF.

V is TRBV7-9 and J is TRBJ1-2; TRBD1 might be the D (6 bases). This CDR3 spans 14 amino acids. Trimming cost V 2 bases and J 4 bases, with 11 bases left between them. Germline lookup yields CDR1 SEHNR and CDR2 FQNEAQ (reference sequence). The CDR3 bases are TGTGCCAGCAGCTTACCAACAGGGTTCTATGGCTACACCTTC. Residues: CASSLPTGFYGYTF. The full variable domain, rest sourced from reference TRBV7-9 and TRBJ1-2, is DTGVSQNPRHKITKRGQNVTFRCDPISEHNRLYWYRQTLGQGPEFLTYFQNEAQLEKSRLLSDRFSAERPKGSFSTLEIQRTEQGDSAMYLCASSLPTGFYGYTFGSGTRLTVV.

This sequence joins TRBV29-1 and TRBJ2-7, with 9 bases fitting TRBD2. Germline V gene sequence: CDR1 SQVTM, CDR2 ANQGSEA. CDR3 size: 14 residues. Germline trimming cut 6 bases from V and 4 bases from J; bases unmatched to any gene: 10. The CDR3 spells CSVRGAGGIYEQYF. CDR3 bases: TGCAGCGTGAGGGGGGCGGGAGGGATATACGAGCAGTACTTC.

This clonotype was counted between two and nine times. The chain is built from TRBV20-1 and TRBJ1-5; a possible D gene is TRBD1 (6 bases). Germline CDR1 and CDR2: DFQATT and SNEGSKA (reference sequence). The V and J ends lost 3 bases and 0 bases respectively, with 12 bases between them. The CDR3 sequence is 15 residues long. The DNA of the CDR3 is TGCAGTGCTAGGGACAGCGAGTATAGCAATCAGCCCCAGCATTTT. Protein sequence: CSARDSEYSNQPQHF.

The chain uses TRBV7-9 and TRBJ2-7; 7 bases map to TRBD2. Trimming removed 5 bases from V and 2 bases from J; junction bases left unmatched: 9. Germline-derived CDR1 and CDR2 are SEHNR and FQNEAQ (reference sequence). This CDR3 comprises 15 residues. CDR3 sequence reads: CASSRSGEGTYEQYF. CDR3 sequence (DNA): TGTGCCAGCAGCCGATCGGGGGAGGGGACCTACGAGCAGTACTTC.

This clonotype has just a few counts. The chain couples TRBV20-1 to TRBJ2-7, with D unresolved. Trimming left V 0 bases short and J 3 bases short, with 21 bases between. Germline V gene sequence: CDR1 DFQATT, CDR2 SNEGSKA (reference sequence). The CDR3 extends over 17 amino acids. The CDR3 DNA reads as TGCAGTGCTAGAGATCTCGGCTCCCTTAGACCAAACTACGAGCAGTACTTC. Translating it yields CSARDLGSLRPNYEQYF.

This clonotype has just a few counts. The chain recombines TRBV10-3 with TRBJ2-2, with TRBD1 identical over 7 bases. Germline values: CDR1 ENHRY, CDR2 SYGVKD. The CDR3 length is 16 residues. Trimming took 2 bases from V and 0 from J; bases not matched to a gene: 3. As DNA, the CDR3 is TGTGCCATCAGTGAGATACAGGGGACGAACACCGGGGAGCTGTTTTTT. Protein sequence: CAISEIQGTNTGELFF.

The chain uses TRBV18 and TRBJ2-7, with D hard to call. Germline CDR1 and CDR2: KGHSH and LQKENI. This CDR3 is 13 amino acids long. V was shortened by 5 bases and J by 5 bases, with 13 bases between the two germline ends. CDR3 sequence: CASSTRSENEQYF. CDR3 DNA sequence: TGTGCCAGCTCAACCAGATCCGAAAACGAGCAGTACTTC.

The rearrangement joins TRBV2 to TRBJ2-7, with D perhaps TRBD1 (6 bases). CDR1 and CDR2 (germline): SNHLY, FYNNEI. This CDR3 has 13 residues. Trimming took 9 bases from V and 5 from J, leaving 17 bases between them. The CDR3 region is CASTGHGRNEQYF. In nucleotides, the CDR3 is TGTGCCAGTACGGGACACGGACGTAACGAGCAGTACTTC.

The rearrangement links TRBV5-8 to TRBJ1-1; D gene uncertain. Germline V gene sequence: CDR1 SGHTS, CDR2 YDEGEE. This CDR3 has 16 residues. Trimming removed 0 bases from V and 6 bases from J, with 18 bases in between. CDR3 residues: CASSLGLMAPSPEAFF. Written as DNA, the CDR3 is TGTGCCAGCAGCTTGGGTCTCATGGCCCCAAGCCCTGAAGCTTTCTTT. Together with reference TRBV5-8 and TRBJ1-1, the CDR3 gives the full variable domain: EAGVTQSPTHLIKTRGQQATLRCSPISGHTSVYWYQQALGLGLQFLLWYDEGEERNRGNFPPRFSGRQFPNYSSELNVNALELEDSALYLCASSLGLMAPSPEAFFGQGTRLTVV.

The sample holds a few counts of this clonotype. The CDR3 sequence: CASSQDGTGGLETQYF. The CDR3 region has the DNA TGCGCCAGCAGCCAAGACGGGACAGGGGGACTCGAGACCCAGTACTTC. The chain uses TRBV4-1 and TRBJ2-5, with 11 bases identical to TRBD1. Germline assignment: CDR1 MGHRA and CDR2 YSYEKL. Trimming took 0 bases from V and 5 from J; bases not matched to a gene: 5. This CDR3 contains 16 residues.

As concerns this clonotype: Germline is not matched at one junction end, which may reflect a read error. V usage is TRBV20-1 and J usage is TRBJ2-7; 9 bases match TRBD1. CDR3 length: 16 residues. Germline V gene lookup returns CDR1 DFQATT and CDR2 SNEGSKA (reference sequence). The CDR3 DNA sequence: TGCTGTGCTAGAGATCTTGGACAGGGGAAGACCTACGAGCAGTACTTC. Translation gives CCARDLGQGKTYEQYF.

The chain couples TRBV3-1 to TRBJ2-3; D unresolved. This CDR3 has 15 residues. V was cut by 5 bases and J by 2 bases, with 14 bases left in between. Germline V gives CDR1 LGHDT, CDR2 YNNKEL (reference sequence). The DNA of the CDR3 is TGTGCCAGCAGCGCGATGGGCAGACACACAGATACGCAGTATTTT. Protein: CASSAMGRHTDTQYF.

The chain links TRBV4-2 to TRBJ2-5; 9 bases fit TRBD2. V lost 0 bases and J lost 5; bases outside the gene matches: 10. Looked up from germline, CDR1 is LGHNA and CDR2 is YNFKEQ. The CDR3 is 17 residues long. CDR3 amino acids: CASSQESSGALMETQYF. CDR3 bases: TGTGCCAGCAGCCAAGAGTCTAGCGGGGCACTGATGGAGACCCAGTACTTC.